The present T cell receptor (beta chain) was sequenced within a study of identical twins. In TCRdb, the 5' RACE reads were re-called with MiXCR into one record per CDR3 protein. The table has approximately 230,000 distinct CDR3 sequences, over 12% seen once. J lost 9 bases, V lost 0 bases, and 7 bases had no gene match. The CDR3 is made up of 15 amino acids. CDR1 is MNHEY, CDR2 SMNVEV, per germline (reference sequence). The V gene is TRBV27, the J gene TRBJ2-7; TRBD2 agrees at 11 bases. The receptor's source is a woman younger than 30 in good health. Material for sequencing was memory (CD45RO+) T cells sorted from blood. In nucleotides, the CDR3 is TGTGCCAGCAGTTTATCTTTAGCGGGGGGGCCTGGGCAGTACTTC. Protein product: CASSLSLAGGPGQYF.